This T cell receptor (beta chain) was profiled in a study of shared clonotypes between healthy human individuals (dated by TCRdb to the early 2020s). With respect to the entire study: The cohort comprised two women and a few men aged 18 to 49 years. For each donor, CD4 naive and CD4 memory were each given three plates, CD8 naive was given two plates, and CD8 memory was given one plate. To estimate repertoire size and how much clonotypes are shared between individuals, the study performed deep sequencing of blood TCR repertoires from a handful of healthy adults. To increase sequencing depth and limit assay-specific biases, different laboratories used diverse techniques to prepare libraries and sequence TCR repertoires. Leukapheresis yielded between about 0.9 and 9 billion PBMCs per donor.

Based on the germline V gene (reference sequence), the CDR1 and CDR2 sequences are GTSNPN and SVGIG. V loses 2 bases, J loses 3 bases, and the germline ends lie 14 bases apart. From cysteine to phenylalanine, the CDR3 is 15 amino acids long. Of the read, only the CDR3 DNA is kept; its 45 bases are in frame from base 1. The research as a whole found: Around 5.4% of naive CD4, around 3.5% of naive CD8, around 2.3% of memory CD4, and more than 0.35% of memory CD8 clonotypes were shared across a few donors. Incomplete sequencing was indicated by rarefaction of sorted-subset datasets, despite the large sequencing depth. Sampling was limited to blood, and TCR repertoires in tissue likely differ from TCR repertoires in blood. Because the study included only a small number of donors, the genetic and exposure-history diversity represented was limited. Pairwise subsampling indicated that sequencing depth was expected to affect the degree of clonotype sharing among donors. Naive subsets generally had larger estimated clonotype richness than memory subsets did. Compared with non-shared clonotypes, clonotypes shared by all four sorted-subset donors had higher generation probabilities.

Using the deep immunoSEQ assay, TCR CDR3 regions were amplified from genomic DNA by multiplex PCR. Extracted genomic DNA from each cell subset was spread evenly across all wells of several immunoSEQ 96-well plates, with each plate serving as a replicate. For sorted subsets, each replicate PCR was loaded with 200 ng genomic DNA, equivalent to approximately 33,000 T cell genomes. Purified libraries were measured with a Qubit 3.0 fluorometer, size-checked on a Bioanalyzer 2100, and measured again with the KAPA Library Quantification kit. Every immunoSEQ 96-well plate was sequenced on a dedicated single-read 150-cycle Illumina NextSeq 550 flow cell. The original pipeline was this. Because the immunoSEQ output included only junctional sequences and no quality scores, the filtering could not be the same as the filtering used for full-length reads. Sequences were annotated with PyIR, a Python wrapper for IgBLAST v1.9, using IMGT germline references to assign V/J genes and CDR3. Reads with weak V/J assignments (E-value above 1e-6), missing CDR3, stop codons, out-of-frame junctions, or ambiguous translated residues were removed. A V3J clonotype was defined by an identical inferred V gene, J gene, and CDR3 amino acid sequence. Percentage overlap between repertoires was calculated by dividing the number of shared unique clonotypes by the size of the smaller repertoire. Richness of each repertoire was evaluated using RTK rarefaction, the Chao1 estimator, and Recon v2.1 estimates of unobserved clonotypes. For all TCRbeta clonotypes obtained by the gDNA method from a few donors, generation probabilities were computed with OLGA. What TCRdb holds here is the immuneACCESS table cut down to in-frame rearrangements. Part of the clones is not present; checked against another copy, under half of the missing clones reflect an unresolved V gene, and the others are unexplained. V and J calls plus clone size are reproduced from that table; the DNA served to infer D and trimming. The sample data list over a million clones, and approximately 68% of these were observed just once. The biggest ten clones account for over 1.3% of the sample.

The donors were healthy, HIV-negative adults who had no recently reported acute infections or vaccinations. Every donor was a Caucasian adult residing in Nashville, Tennessee, USA. CD4+ T cells were enriched through magnetic negative selection, after which naive cells were positively selected on CD45RA and the remaining negative fraction served as the memory subset. After blood collection by leukapheresis, PBMCs were isolated using Ficoll-Histopaque density gradient centrifugation and then cryopreserved in the vapor phase of liquid nitrogen. Analytical flow cytometry was used to check the purity and quantity of each magnetically sorted T cell population. Genomic DNA was isolated from each sorted fraction and quantified by UV absorbance on a Nanodrop 2000c. This clone is a singleton in its sample. Its recognized antigen is unknown. No clone much larger than this one lies a single base away; base qualities are absent.

The specimen sequenced was memory CD4+ T cells sorted from blood. Per the publication, the cell subset or site label means: CD45RA-negative fraction. The chain is made from TRBV30 and TRBJ1-3, with a tentative D gene TRBD1 over 5 matching bases. This receptor was identified in a man between 18 and 29 years old in good health. The DNA reads TGTGCCTGGAGTATCGGGGGTAACAGTGGAAACACCATATATTTT. It translates to CAWSIGGNSGNTIYF.